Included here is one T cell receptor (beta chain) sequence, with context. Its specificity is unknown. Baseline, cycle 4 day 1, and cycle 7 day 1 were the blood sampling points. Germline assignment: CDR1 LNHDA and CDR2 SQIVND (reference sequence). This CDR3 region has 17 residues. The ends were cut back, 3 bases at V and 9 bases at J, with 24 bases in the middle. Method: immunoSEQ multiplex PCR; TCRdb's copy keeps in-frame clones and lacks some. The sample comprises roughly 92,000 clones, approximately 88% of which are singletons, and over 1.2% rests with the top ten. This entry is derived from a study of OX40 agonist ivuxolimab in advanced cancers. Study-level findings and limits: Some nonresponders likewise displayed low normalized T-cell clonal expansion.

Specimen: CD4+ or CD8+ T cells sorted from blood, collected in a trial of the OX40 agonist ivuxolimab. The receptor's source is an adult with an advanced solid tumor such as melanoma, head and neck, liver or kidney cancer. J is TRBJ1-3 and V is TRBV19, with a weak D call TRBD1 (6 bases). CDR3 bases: TGTGCCAGTAGTATTAAAAGGGGTAGGGGGAACGGTGGCACCATATATTTT. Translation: CASSIKRGRGNGGTIYF.